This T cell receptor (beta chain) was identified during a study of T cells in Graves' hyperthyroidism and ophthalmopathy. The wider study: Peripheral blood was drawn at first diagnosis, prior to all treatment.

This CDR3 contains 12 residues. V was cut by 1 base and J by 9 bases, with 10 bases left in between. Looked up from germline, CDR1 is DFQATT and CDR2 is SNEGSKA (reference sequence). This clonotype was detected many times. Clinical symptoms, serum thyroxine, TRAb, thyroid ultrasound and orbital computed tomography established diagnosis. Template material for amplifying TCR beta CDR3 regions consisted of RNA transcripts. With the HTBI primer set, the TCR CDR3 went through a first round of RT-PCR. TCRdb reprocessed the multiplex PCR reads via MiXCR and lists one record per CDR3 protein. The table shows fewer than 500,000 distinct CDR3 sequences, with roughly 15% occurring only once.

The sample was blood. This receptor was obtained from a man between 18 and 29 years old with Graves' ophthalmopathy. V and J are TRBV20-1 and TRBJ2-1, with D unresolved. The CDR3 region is CSARVKFSEQFF. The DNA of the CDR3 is TGCAGTGCTAGAGTCAAGTTCTCTGAGCAGTTCTTC.